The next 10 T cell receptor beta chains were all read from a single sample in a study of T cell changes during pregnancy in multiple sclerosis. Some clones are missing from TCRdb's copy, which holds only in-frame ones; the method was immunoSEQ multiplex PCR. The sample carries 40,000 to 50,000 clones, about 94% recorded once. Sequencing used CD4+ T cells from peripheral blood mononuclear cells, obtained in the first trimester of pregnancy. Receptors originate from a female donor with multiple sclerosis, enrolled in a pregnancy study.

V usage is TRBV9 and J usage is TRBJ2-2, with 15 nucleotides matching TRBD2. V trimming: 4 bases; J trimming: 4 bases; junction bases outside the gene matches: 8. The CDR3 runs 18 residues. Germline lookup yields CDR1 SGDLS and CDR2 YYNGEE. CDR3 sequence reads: CASSSPGLAGGGTGELFF. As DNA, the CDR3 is TGTGCCAGCAGCTCCCCGGGACTAGCGGGGGGCGGCACCGGGGAGCTGTTTTTT.

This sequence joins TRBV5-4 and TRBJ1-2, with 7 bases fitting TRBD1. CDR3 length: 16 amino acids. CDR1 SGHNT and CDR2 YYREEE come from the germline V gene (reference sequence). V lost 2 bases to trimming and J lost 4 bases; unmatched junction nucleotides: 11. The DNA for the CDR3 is TGTGCCAGCAGCTTTTTCCAGGGGGGAAGGTTCTATGGCTACACCTTC. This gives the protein CASSFFQGGRFYGYTF.

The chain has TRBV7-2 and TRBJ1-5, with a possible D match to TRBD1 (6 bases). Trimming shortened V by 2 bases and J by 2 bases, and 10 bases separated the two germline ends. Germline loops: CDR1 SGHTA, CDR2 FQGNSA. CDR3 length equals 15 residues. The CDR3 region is CASSLFRGGNQPQHF. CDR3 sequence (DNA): TGTGCCAGCAGCTTATTCAGGGGAGGCAATCAGCCCCAGCATTTT.

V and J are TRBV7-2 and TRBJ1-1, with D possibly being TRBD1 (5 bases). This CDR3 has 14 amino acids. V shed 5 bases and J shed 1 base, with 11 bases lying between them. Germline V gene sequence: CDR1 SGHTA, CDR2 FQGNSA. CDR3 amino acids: CASSLLGGNTEAFF. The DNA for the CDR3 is TGTGCCAGCAGCCTACTCGGGGGGAACACTGAAGCTTTCTTT.

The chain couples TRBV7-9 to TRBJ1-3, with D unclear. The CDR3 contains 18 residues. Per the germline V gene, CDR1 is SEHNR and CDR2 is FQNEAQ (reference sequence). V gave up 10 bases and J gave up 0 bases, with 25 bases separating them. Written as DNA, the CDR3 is TGTGCCACCCGGGGAGGTCGGCAGTTGCTAACCTCTGGAAACACCATATATTTT. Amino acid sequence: CATRGGRQLLTSGNTIYF.

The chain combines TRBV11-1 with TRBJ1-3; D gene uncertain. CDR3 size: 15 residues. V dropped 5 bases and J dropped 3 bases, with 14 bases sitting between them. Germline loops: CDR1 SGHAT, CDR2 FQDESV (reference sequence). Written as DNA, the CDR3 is TGTGCCAGCAGCATAAACTTCGCGGGTGGAAACACCATATATTTT. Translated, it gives CASSINFAGGNTIYF. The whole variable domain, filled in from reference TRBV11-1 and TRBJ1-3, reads EAEVAQSPRYKITEKSQAVAFWCDPISGHATLYWYRQILGQGPELLVQFQDESVVDDSQLPKDRFSAERLKGVDSTLKIQPAELGDSAMYLCASSINFAGGNTIYFGEGSWLTVV.

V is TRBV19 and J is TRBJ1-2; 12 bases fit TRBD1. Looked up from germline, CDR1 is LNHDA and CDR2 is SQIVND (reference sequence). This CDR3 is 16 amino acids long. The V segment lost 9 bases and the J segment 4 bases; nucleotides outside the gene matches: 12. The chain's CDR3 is CASLTGTGGASYGYTF. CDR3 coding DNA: TGTGCCAGCCTTACCGGGACAGGGGGCGCGAGCTATGGCTACACCTTC.

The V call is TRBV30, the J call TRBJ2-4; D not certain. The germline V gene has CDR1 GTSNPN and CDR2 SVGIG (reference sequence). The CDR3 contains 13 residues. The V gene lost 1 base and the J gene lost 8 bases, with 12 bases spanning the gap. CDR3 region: CAWSASGPDIQYF. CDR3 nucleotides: TGTGCCTGGAGTGCATCAGGCCCTGACATTCAGTACTTC.

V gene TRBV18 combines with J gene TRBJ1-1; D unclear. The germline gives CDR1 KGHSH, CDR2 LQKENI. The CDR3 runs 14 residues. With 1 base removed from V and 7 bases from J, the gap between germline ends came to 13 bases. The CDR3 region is CASSPRSAEFEAFF. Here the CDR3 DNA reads TGTGCCAGCTCACCACGGTCGGCGGAGTTTGAAGCTTTCTTT.

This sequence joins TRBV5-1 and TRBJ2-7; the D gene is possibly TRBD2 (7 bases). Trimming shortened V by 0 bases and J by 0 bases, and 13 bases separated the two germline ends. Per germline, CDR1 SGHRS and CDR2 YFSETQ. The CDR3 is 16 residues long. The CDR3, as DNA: TGCGCCAGCAGCTTGGATGGCGGGGGCCTCTCCTACGAGCAGTACTTC. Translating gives CASSLDGGGLSYEQYF.